Listed below are T cell receptor beta chains from one sample, sequenced in a study of vaccination effects on CD4 cells after COVID-19. Their target antigens are unknown. Assay used: immunoSEQ multiplex PCR; TCRdb lists only in-frame clones, some missing. This table holds fewer than 40,000 clones, roughly 70% found once. Here the sequenced sample was CD4+ T cells from PBMCs cultured with SARS-CoV-2 spike peptides, taken before COVID-19 vaccination. The receptors shown here come from a human donor who received a COVID-19 vaccine. The CDR3 runs from the conserved cysteine through the conserved F or W. Fields, in order: D gene, J gene, V gene, clone size, CDR3 DNA, CDR3 protein. A D gene is named only where the DNA matches it firmly. Only part of the rows carry a size: once, few, many, or a class if the clone is expanded.

>NA|TRBJ1-5|TRBV7-2|NA
TGTGCCAGCAGCTCTCAAAATCAGCCCCAGCATTTT
CASSSQNQPQHF
>NA|TRBJ1-2|TRBV2|NA
TGTGCCAGCAGTGAGGGATACGGCTACACCTTC
CASSEGYGYTF
>NA|TRBJ2-3|TRBV5-6|NA
TGTGCCAGCAGCTTGGCCCTAGGGACAAATACGCAGTATTTT
CASSLALGTNTQYF
>NA|TRBJ1-2|TRBV19|once
TGTGCCAGTAGTATAGCTGGTAAGGTCTATGGCTACACCTTC
CASSIAGKVYGYTF
>TRBD1|TRBJ2-3|TRBV11-2|NA
TGTGCCACTGAGGCGACAGGGAATACGCAGTATTTT
CATEATGNTQYF
>TRBD2|TRBJ2-2|TRBV4-3|NA
TGCGCCAGCAGACAAGGCGAAAGCTCTAGCGGGGGCGGGGAGCTGTTTTTT
CASRQGESSSGGGELFF
>NA|TRBJ1-4|TRBV7-9|medium-sized
TGTGCCAGCAGCCTTTTGACAGGCCCACATGAAAAACTGTTTTTT
CASSLLTGPHEKLFF
>TRBD2|TRBJ2-3|TRBV2|NA
TGTGCCAGCAGTCTACGGACTAGCGGGGGGACAGATACGCAGTATTTT
CASSLRTSGGTDTQYF
>NA|TRBJ1-5|TRBV6-1|once
TGTGCCAGCAGTAAGGGACGGTATAGCAATCAGCCCCAGCATTTT
CASSKGRYSNQPQHF
>TRBD1|TRBJ1-6|TRBV7-8|NA
TGTGCCAGCAGCTTACTGGGACAGTTTAATTCACCCCTCCACTTT
CASSLLGQFNSPLHF
>NA|TRBJ1-4|TRBV21-1|NA
TGTGCCAGCAGCCAAACAGGGATTGATGAAAAACTGTTTTTT
CASSQTGIDEKLFF
>NA|TRBJ2-7|TRBV7-2|NA
TGTGCCAGCAGCTTAGGAGGCAGGGTATCCTACGAGCAGTACTTC
CASSLGGRVSYEQYF
>NA|TRBJ1-2|TRBV5-1|NA
TGCGCCAGCAGCTTGGAACAGGCGCGTAACTATGGCTACACCTTC
CASSLEQARNYGYTF
>TRBD2|TRBJ2-1|TRBV4-2|NA
TGTGCCAGCAGCCACGGGACTAGCGGGGACAATGAGCAGTTCTTC
CASSHGTSGDNEQFF
>TRBD1|TRBJ1-1|TRBV7-2|NA
TGTGCCAGCAGCTTTCAGGGGGGGAACACTGAAGCTTTCTTT
CASSFQGGNTEAFF
>NA|TRBJ2-2|TRBV11-3|NA
TGTGCCAGCAGCTTAGACCAATGGGGGGACGCGAACACCGGGGAGCTGTTTTTT
CASSLDQWGDANTGELFF
>TRBD1|TRBJ1-1|TRBV4-2|few
TGTGCCAGCGTACGGGACAGGACGGAAGCTTTCTTT
CASVRDRTEAFF
>NA|TRBJ2-3|TRBV5-1|NA
TGCGCCAGCAGCACCCTAGCAACGTGGACAGATACGCAGTATTTT
CASSTLATWTDTQYF
>NA|TRBJ2-3|TRBV12-3/TRBV12-4|NA
TGTGCCAGCAGTTCGACTAGAAATACGCAGTATTTT
CASSSTRNTQYF
>NA|TRBJ2-1|TRBV2|NA
TGTGCCAGCAGCCCCAGACGGACGCAGTTCTTC
CASSPRRTQFF
>TRBD2|TRBJ2-1|TRBV5-4|NA
TGTGCCAGCAGCTTGTCCACCGGGGGGGGATCCTACAATGAGCAGTTCTTC
CASSLSTGGGSYNEQFF
>NA|TRBJ1-1|TRBV6-2/TRBV6-3|once
TGTGCCAGCAGTTACAGGATTGGCCGCGATGCTTTCTTT
CASSYRIGRDAFF
>NA|TRBJ1-5|TRBV7-4|NA
TGTGCCAGCAGCTTCCAGGGGCAGAACAATCAGCCCCAGCATTTT
CASSFQGQNNQPQHF
>NA|TRBJ1-3|TRBV4-3|NA
TGCGCCAGCAGCCAAGAGGTTGAGGGAACCCGAAACACCATATATTTT
CASSQEVEGTRNTIYF
>NA|TRBJ1-3|TRBV3-1/TRBV3-2|NA
TGTGCCAGCAGCCAAGGGGCCGGGAGGCTAAAGGGAAACACCATATATTTT
CASSQGAGRLKGNTIYF